A single T cell receptor (beta chain) is shown here with its context. Its antigen remains unknown. Sequencing of DNA taken from cultured CD4+ T cells relied on the Oncomine TCR Beta short-read assay. TCRdb called the PCR reads again in MiXCR, with one record for every CDR3 protein. The sample has approximately 26,000 distinct CDR3 sequences; about 40% are singletons. As to treatment: roughly 10-day PBMC culture with coronavirus spike peptide pools or control peptides (ViraFEST assay). Fewer than 2.5 million PBMCs went into each well for culture with approximately 9.8 IU/ml IL-2 and around 10 ug/ml peptide pools. Days 3 and 7 saw half the medium replaced with fresh IL-2 medium. The data belong to a study of vaccination and CD4 T cells after COVID-19. Turning to the study itself: Overlapping peptides of the spike proteins of SARS-CoV-2, HCoV-NL63, HCoV-OC43 and HCoV-229E were used for cell stimulation. Whole-study findings and limits: Within convalescent individuals, 304 out of 307 vaccine-specific clones proved to be spike mono-reactive.

CDR3 length equals 15 residues. Germline lookup yields CDR1 LNHDA and CDR2 SQIVND (reference sequence). V lost 6 bases and J lost 3; bases outside the gene matches: 8. The sample consisted of CD4+ T cells from blood, cultured in vitro. The V gene is TRBV19, the J gene TRBJ1-5; 7 nucleotides line up with TRBD1. This receptor was taken from a human donor who had recovered from COVID-19. In DNA, the CDR3 is TGTGCCAGTAGGAGGGGGGACAGTTTCAATCAGCCCCAGCATTTT. This gives the protein CASRRGDSFNQPQHF.